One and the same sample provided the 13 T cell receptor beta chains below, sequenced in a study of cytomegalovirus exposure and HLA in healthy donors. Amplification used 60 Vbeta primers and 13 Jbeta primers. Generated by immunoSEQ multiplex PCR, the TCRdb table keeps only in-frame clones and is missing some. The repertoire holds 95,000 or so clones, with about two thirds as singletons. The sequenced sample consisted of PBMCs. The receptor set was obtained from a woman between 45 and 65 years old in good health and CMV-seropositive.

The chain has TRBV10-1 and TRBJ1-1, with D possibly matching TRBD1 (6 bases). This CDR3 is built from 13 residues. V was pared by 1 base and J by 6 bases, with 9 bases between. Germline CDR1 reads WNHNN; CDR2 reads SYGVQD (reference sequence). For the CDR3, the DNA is TGCGCCAGCAGTGAGTGGGCAGGGGCTGAAGCTTTCTTT. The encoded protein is CASSEWAGAEAFF.

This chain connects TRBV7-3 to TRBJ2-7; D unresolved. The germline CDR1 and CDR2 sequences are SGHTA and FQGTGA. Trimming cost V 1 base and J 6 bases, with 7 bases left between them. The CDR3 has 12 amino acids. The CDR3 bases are TGTGCCAGCAGCTTAAGGCTCTCCGAGCAGTACTTC. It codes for CASSLRLSEQYF.

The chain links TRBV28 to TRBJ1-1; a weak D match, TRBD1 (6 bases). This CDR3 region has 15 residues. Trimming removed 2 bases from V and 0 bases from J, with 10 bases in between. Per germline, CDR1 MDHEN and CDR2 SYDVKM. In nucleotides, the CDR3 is TGTGCCAGCAGTTTAACGGGACAATTGAACACTGAAGCTTTCTTT. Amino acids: CASSLTGQLNTEAFF.

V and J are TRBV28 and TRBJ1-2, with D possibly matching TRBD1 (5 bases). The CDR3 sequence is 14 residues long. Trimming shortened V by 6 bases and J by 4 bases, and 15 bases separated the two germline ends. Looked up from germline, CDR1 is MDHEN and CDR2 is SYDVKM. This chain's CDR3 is CASSLAGVVYGYTF. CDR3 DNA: TGTGCCAGCAGCCTAGCGGGGGTTGTCTATGGCTACACCTTC.

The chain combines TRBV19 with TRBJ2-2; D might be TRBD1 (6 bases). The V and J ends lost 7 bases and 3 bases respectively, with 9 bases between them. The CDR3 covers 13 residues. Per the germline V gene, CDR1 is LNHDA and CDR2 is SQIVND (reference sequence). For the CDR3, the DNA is TGTGCCAGTAAATGGGGGCACACCGGGGAGCTGTTTTTT. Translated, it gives CASKWGHTGELFF.

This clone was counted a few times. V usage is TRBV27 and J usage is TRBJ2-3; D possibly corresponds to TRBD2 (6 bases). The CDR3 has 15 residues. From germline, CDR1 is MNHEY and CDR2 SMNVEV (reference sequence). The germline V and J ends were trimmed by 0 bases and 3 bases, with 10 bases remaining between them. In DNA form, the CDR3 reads TGTGCCAGCAGTTTATCGATCGCGGGGACAGATACGCAGTATTTT. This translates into CASSLSIAGTDTQYF.

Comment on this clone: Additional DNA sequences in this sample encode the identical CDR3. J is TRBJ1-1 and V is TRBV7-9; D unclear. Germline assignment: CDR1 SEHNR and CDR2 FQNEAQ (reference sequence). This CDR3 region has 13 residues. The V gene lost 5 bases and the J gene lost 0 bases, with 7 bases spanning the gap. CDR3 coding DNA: TGTGCCAGCAGCCCTCAGGTGAACACTGAAGCTTTCTTT. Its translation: CASSPQVNTEAFF.

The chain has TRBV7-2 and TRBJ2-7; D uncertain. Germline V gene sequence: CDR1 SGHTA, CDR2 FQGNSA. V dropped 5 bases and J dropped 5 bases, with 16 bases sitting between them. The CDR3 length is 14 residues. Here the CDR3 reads CASSLLVEPNEQYF. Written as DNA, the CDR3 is TGTGCCAGCAGCCTACTTGTTGAGCCCAACGAGCAGTACTTC.

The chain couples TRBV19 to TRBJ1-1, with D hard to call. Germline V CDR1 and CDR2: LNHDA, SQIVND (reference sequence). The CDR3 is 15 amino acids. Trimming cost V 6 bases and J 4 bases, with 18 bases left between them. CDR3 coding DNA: TGTGCCAGTAGCCTCCTAAGCGTCACGAGCACTGAAGCTTTCTTT. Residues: CASSLLSVTSTEAFF. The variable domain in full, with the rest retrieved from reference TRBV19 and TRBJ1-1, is DGGITQSPKYLFRKEGQNVTLSCEQNLNHDAMYWYRQDPGQGLRLIYYSQIVNDFQKGDIAEGYSVSREKKESFPLTVTSAQKNPTAFYLCASSLLSVTSTEAFFGQGTRLTVV.

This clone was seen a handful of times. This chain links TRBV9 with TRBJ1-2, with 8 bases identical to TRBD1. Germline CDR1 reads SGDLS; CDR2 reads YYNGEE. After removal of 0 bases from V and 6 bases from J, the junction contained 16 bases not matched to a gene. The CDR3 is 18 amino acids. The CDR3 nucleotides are TGTGCCAGCAGCGTAGGTTCCCGGACGCGGACAGGGTTAAATGGCTACACCTTC. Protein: CASSVGSRTRTGLNGYTF.

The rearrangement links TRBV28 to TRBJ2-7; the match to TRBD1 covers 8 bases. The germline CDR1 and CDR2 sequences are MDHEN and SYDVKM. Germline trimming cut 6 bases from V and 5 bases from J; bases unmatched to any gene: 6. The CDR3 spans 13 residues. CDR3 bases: TGTGCCAGCAGGCTGGACAGGGCGGACGAGCAGTACTTC. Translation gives CASRLDRADEQYF. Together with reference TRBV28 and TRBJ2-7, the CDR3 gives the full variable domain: DVKVTQSSRYLVKRTGEKVFLECVQDMDHENMFWYRQDPGLGLRLIYFSYDVKMKEKGDIPEGYSVSREKKERFSLILESASTNQTSMYLCASRLDRADEQYFGPGTRLTVT.

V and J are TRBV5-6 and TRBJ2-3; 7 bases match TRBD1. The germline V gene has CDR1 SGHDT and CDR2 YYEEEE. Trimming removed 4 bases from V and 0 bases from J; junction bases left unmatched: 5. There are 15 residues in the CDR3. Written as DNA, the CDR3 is TGTGCCAGCAGCCGCCGACAGGGAAGCACAGATACGCAGTATTTT. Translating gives CASSRRQGSTDTQYF.

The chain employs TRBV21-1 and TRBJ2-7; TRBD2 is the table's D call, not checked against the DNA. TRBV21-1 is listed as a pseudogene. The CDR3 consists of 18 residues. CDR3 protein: CASISSGLGTAKGYEQYF. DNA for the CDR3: TGTGCCAGCATCTCGTCGGGACTAGGTACAGCAAAGGGCTACGAGCAGTACTTC.